One sample yielded the 29 T cell receptor beta chains listed below, sequenced in a study of blood T cell repertoires in COVID-19. Only in-frame clones appear in the TCRdb table, and some are missing; sequencing was by immunoSEQ multiplex PCR. Of roughly 130,000 clones listed, 84% are singletons. The sequencing sample was made of peripheral blood. These TCRs come from a woman aged 30 to 39 who had recovered from COVID-19.

V and J are TRBV19 and TRBJ1-2; TRBD1 might be the D (6 bases). Germline CDR1 is LNHDA and CDR2 is SQIVND (reference sequence). The CDR3 is 14 residues long. V lost 3 bases to trimming and J lost 4 bases, with 12 bases between them. For the CDR3, the DNA is TGTGCCAGTAGTATGACCAGGGGATTCTATGGCTACACCTTC. Amino acid sequence: CASSMTRGFYGYTF.

The chain combines TRBV5-4 with TRBJ2-1; perhaps TRBD2 as D (6 bases). This CDR3 is built from 16 residues. Trimming cost V 2 bases and J 3 bases, with 15 bases left between them. CDR1 is SGHNT and CDR2 is YYREEE in the germline V gene (reference sequence). CDR3 protein: CASSLGRGFFYNEQFF. The CDR3 DNA sequence: TGTGCCAGCAGCTTAGGGCGGGGCTTCTTCTACAATGAGCAGTTCTTC. The variable domain in full, completed from reference TRBV5-4 and TRBJ2-1, reads ETGVTQSPTHLIKTRGQQVTLRCSSQSGHNTVSWYQQALGQGPQFIFQYYREEENGRGNFPPRFSGLQFPNYSSELNVNALELDDSALYLCASSLGRGFFYNEQFFGPGTRLTVL.

This sequence joins TRBV9 and TRBJ1-1; 7 bases are a match to TRBD1. The germline V gene has CDR1 SGDLS and CDR2 YYNGEE. V lost 0 bases and J lost 5; bases outside the gene matches: 7. The CDR3 runs to 15 residues. The CDR3 bases are TGTGCCAGCAGCGTAGGAGACAGGGAGAGGACTGAAGCTTTCTTT. Its protein is CASSVGDRERTEAFF.

The chain is built from TRBV5-1 and TRBJ2-1, with a weak D call TRBD2 (6 bases). CDR1 is SGHRS and CDR2 is YFSETQ in the germline V gene. V gave up 3 bases and J gave up 8 bases, with 12 bases separating them. The CDR3 sequence is 13 residues long. The CDR3, as DNA: TGCGCCAGCAGCTGGGGGACTGAGGATGAGCAGTTCTTC. It is translated as CASSWGTEDEQFF.

This CDR3 is CARDRGQSGANVLTF. In DNA, the CDR3 is TGTGCCCGGGACAGGGGGCAGTCTGGGGCCAACGTCCTGACTTTC. The chain joins TRBV30 to TRBJ2-6; 12 bases map to TRBD1. The CDR3 is 15 amino acids. CDR1 is GTSNPN, CDR2 SVGIG, per germline (reference sequence). Trimming took 8 bases from V and 1 from J; bases not matched to a gene: 3.

This chain uses TRBV9 with TRBJ1-5; 7 positions agree with TRBD1. V gave up 2 bases and J gave up 4 bases; unmatched junction bases: 6. The CDR3 consists of 15 residues. The germline CDR1 and CDR2 sequences are SGDLS and YYNGEE. CDR3: CASSVQGEWNQPQHF. The CDR3 region has the DNA TGTGCCAGCAGCGTTCAGGGGGAATGGAATCAGCCCCAGCATTTT.

The V and J genes are TRBV6-5 and TRBJ2-1, with TRBD2 as a possible D gene (5 bases). CDR3 length: 14 residues. The V gene lost 0 bases and the J gene lost 8 bases, with 11 bases spanning the gap. Germline assignment: CDR1 MNHEY and CDR2 SVGAGI. The CDR3 spells CASSYSRVKDEQFF. The CDR3 region has the DNA TGTGCCAGCAGTTACTCGCGGGTAAAGGATGAGCAGTTCTTC.

This chain links TRBV27 with TRBJ1-5; 9 bases map to TRBD1. The junction had 5 bases not matched to a gene; V was cut back by 4 bases and J by 4 bases. The CDR3 runs to 15 residues. Per germline, CDR1 MNHEY and CDR2 SMNVEV (reference sequence). The CDR3 reads CASSSPGQGNQPQHF. For the CDR3, the DNA is TGTGCCAGCAGTTCCCCGGGACAGGGTAATCAGCCCCAGCATTTT.

This rearrangement joins TRBV7-3 to TRBJ2-3; TRBD1 matches 9 bases. This CDR3 contains 16 residues. Germline CDR1 SGHTA, CDR2 FQGTGA. The junction had 5 bases not matched to a gene; V was cut back by 1 base and J by 3 bases. The CDR3 region has the DNA TGTGCCAGCAGCTTAAAAAGACAGGGGGGGACAGATACGCAGTATTTT. This translates into CASSLKRQGGTDTQYF. The full variable domain, in which reference TRBV7-3 and TRBJ2-3 provide the parts outside the CDR3, is GAGVSQTPSNKVTEKGKYVELRCDPISGHTALYWYRQSLGQGPEFLIYFQGTGAADDSGLPNDRFFAVRPEGSVSTLKIQRTERGDSAVYLCASSLKRQGGTDTQYFGPGTRLTVL.

This chain uses TRBV6-5 with TRBJ1-4, with a weak D call TRBD1 (5 bases). Germline loops: CDR1 MNHEY, CDR2 SVGAGI. CDR3 size: 15 residues. V lost 7 bases to trimming and J lost 7 bases, with 19 bases between them. CDR3 coding DNA: TGTGCCAGCACGTCATATTCAGGGTTTGTTGAAAAACTGTTTTTT. Translating it yields CASTSYSGFVEKLFF.

The V gene is TRBV28, the J gene TRBJ2-1; the match to TRBD2 covers 8 bases. CDR1 MDHEN and CDR2 SYDVKM come from the germline V gene. J gave up 4 bases and V 6 bases, and 8 bases lay outside the gene matches. This CDR3 spans 15 amino acids. The CDR3 region is CASRKPGLGYNEQFF. The CDR3 bases are TGTGCCAGCAGGAAACCGGGACTAGGATACAATGAGCAGTTCTTC.

The rearrangement uses TRBV10-3 and TRBJ1-1, with D perhaps TRBD1 (6 bases). Germline CDR1 and CDR2: ENHRY and SYGVKD. V was pared by 3 bases and J by 4 bases, with 9 bases between. The CDR3 sequence is 13 residues long. CDR3 in DNA: TGTGCCATCAGTGACCAGGGGTCCACTGAAGCTTTCTTT. Translation gives CAISDQGSTEAFF.

This clone showed up just once. The chain links TRBV10-3 to TRBJ1-1, with D possibly matching TRBD1 (5 bases). The CDR3 is 16 residues long. V was cut by 4 bases and J by 1 base, with 16 bases left in between. Germline assignment: CDR1 ENHRY and CDR2 SYGVKD. CDR3 amino acids: CAISVQAYPSNTEAFF. CDR3 coding DNA: TGTGCCATCAGTGTACAGGCATACCCTTCGAACACTGAAGCTTTCTTT.

The chain is built from TRBV7-9 and TRBJ1-4; D ambiguous. In germline, CDR1 is SEHNR, CDR2 FQNEAQ (reference sequence). The CDR3 totals 17 residues. V gave up 4 bases and J gave up 0 bases, with 15 bases separating them. CDR3 in DNA: TGTGCCAGCAGCTCCGACTTGGACTCTGCAACTAATGAAAAACTGTTTTTT. This gives the protein CASSSDLDSATNEKLFF.

V usage is TRBV19 and J usage is TRBJ2-5, with D tentatively TRBD1 (6 bases). CDR3 size: 16 residues. From germline, CDR1 is LNHDA and CDR2 SQIVND (reference sequence). V gave up 6 bases and J gave up 5 bases, with 22 bases separating them. The CDR3 reads CASSPGGVGYWETQYF. For the CDR3, the DNA is TGTGCCAGTAGCCCTGGGGGCGTCGGGTATTGGGAGACCCAGTACTTC.

The chain is built from TRBV7-8 and TRBJ2-1; no clear D. V lost 1 base and J lost 3, with 16 bases in between. Germline V lookup: CDR1 SGHVS, CDR2 FQNEAQ. The length of the CDR3 is 17 residues. The DNA of the CDR3 is TGTGCCAGCAGCTTAGACGGGTCACTCAACAACTACAATGAGCAGTTCTTC. This translates into CASSLDGSLNNYNEQFF.

CDR3 protein: CASSSTSGGRRLAYEQYF. The CDR3 DNA reads as TGTGCCAGCAGCTCGACTAGCGGGGGGCGGAGATTAGCCTACGAGCAGTACTTC. The chain is built from TRBV7-9 and TRBJ2-7; 13 nucleotides align to TRBD2. Germline CDR1 reads SEHNR; CDR2 reads FQNEAQ (reference sequence). The length of the CDR3 is 18 residues. With V trimmed by 4 bases and J by 2 bases, 11 bases remained unmatched.

The DNA for the CDR3 is TGTGCCAGCAGCCAACAGGGGGCCAATAGCTACGAGCAGTACTTC. As protein: CASSQQGANSYEQYF. The chain links TRBV14 to TRBJ2-7; the match to TRBD1 covers 8 bases. CDR3 length equals 15 residues. Germline CDR1 and CDR2: SGHDN and FVKESK. Unmatched junction bases numbered 6, after V lost 2 bases and J lost 3 bases.

This chain connects TRBV19 to TRBJ2-6; 10 nucleotides match TRBD1. V lost 3 bases, J lost 1 base, and 3 bases stayed unmatched. The V gene's germline CDR1 is LNHDA and CDR2 SQIVND (reference sequence). This CDR3 contains 17 residues. The CDR3 DNA follows: TGTGCCAGTAGTATGAGGGACAGGGGTTCTGGGGCCAACGTCCTGACTTTC. Translation: CASSMRDRGSGANVLTF. Drawing the rest from reference TRBV19 and TRBJ2-6, the complete variable domain is DGGITQSPKYLFRKEGQNVTLSCEQNLNHDAMYWYRQDPGQGLRLIYYSQIVNDFQKGDIAEGYSVSREKKESFPLTVTSAQKNPTAFYLCASSMRDRGSGANVLTFGAGSRLTVL.

Written as DNA, the CDR3 is TGTGCCAGCTCACACCCGGGACAGAAACAAGAGACCCAGTACTTC. This gives the protein CASSHPGQKQETQYF. The rearrangement uses TRBV18 and TRBJ2-5; 7 nucleotides line up with TRBD1. Losses at the gene ends were 4 bases for V and 2 bases for J; bases not matched to a gene: 7. The CDR3 totals 15 residues. In germline, CDR1 is KGHSH, CDR2 LQKENI. The variable domain in full, with the rest retrieved from reference TRBV18 and TRBJ2-5, is NAGVMQNPRHLVRRRGQEARLRCSPMKGHSHVYWYRQLPEEGLKFMVYLQKENIIDESGMPKERFSAEFPKEGPSILRIQQVVRGDSAAYFCASSHPGQKQETQYFGPGTRLLVL.

The V call is TRBV4-1, the J call TRBJ1-4; the D gene is possibly TRBD1 (5 bases). Germline loops: CDR1 MGHRA, CDR2 YSYEKL. The CDR3 has 15 amino acids. V lost 1 base and J lost 4, with 10 bases in between. CDR3 amino acids: CASSQGGRDNEKLFF. DNA of the CDR3: TGCGCCAGCAGCCAAGGGGGCAGGGATAATGAAAAACTGTTTTTT.

V usage is TRBV3-1 (or the pseudogene TRBV3-2) and J usage is TRBJ1-2; D possibly corresponds to TRBD1 (5 bases). Germline V CDR1 and CDR2: LGHDT, YNNKEL (reference sequence). V gave up 5 bases and J gave up 3 bases, with 16 bases separating them. The CDR3 sequence is 15 residues long. The CDR3 coding sequence is TGTGCCAGCAGCTACCAAGTCCAGGGCGACTATGGCTACACCTTC. As protein: CASSYQVQGDYGYTF.

This clone was seen a few times. The rearrangement joins TRBV6-2 or TRBV6-3 to TRBJ2-3, with unresolved D. The germline V gene has CDR1 MNHEY and CDR2 SVGEGT. This CDR3 contains 16 residues. V shed 2 bases and J shed 2 bases, with 14 bases lying between them. For the CDR3, the DNA is TGTGCCAGCAGTTACAACGCCGGTGTCGCCACAGATACGCAGTATTTT. Its translation: CASSYNAGVATDTQYF.

This sequence joins TRBV7-3 and TRBJ2-5; TRBD2 aligns across 8 bases. This CDR3 contains 17 residues. CDR1 and CDR2 (germline): SGHTA, FQGTGA. V dropped 2 bases and J dropped 1; count of bases not matched to a gene: 9. As DNA, the CDR3 is TGTGCCAGCAGCTTATTTTTCCTAGCGGGTCTCCAAGAGACCCAGTACTTC. Translation: CASSLFFLAGLQETQYF.

This clone was picked up one time. V is TRBV29-1 and J is TRBJ1-6, with D tentatively TRBD1 (5 bases). This CDR3 has 13 amino acids. The germline gives CDR1 SQVTM, CDR2 ANQGSEA. V lost 4 bases to trimming and J lost 6 bases, with 10 bases between them. This CDR3 reads CSVGWDSNSPLHF. The CDR3 DNA is TGCAGCGTTGGTTGGGACTCTAATTCACCCCTCCACTTT.

This clone came up once. The chain carries TRBV5-4 and TRBJ2-3, with 9 bases aligning to TRBD1. The V gene's germline CDR1 is SGHNT and CDR2 YYREEE (reference sequence). J was trimmed by 0 bases and V by 3 bases; bases with no gene match: 5. CDR3 size: 16 residues. CDR3 in amino acids: CASSSGTGPSTDTQYF. The CDR3 DNA sequence: TGTGCCAGCAGCTCGGGGACAGGGCCTAGCACAGATACGCAGTATTTT.

The chain links TRBV6-4 to TRBJ1-1, with D perhaps TRBD1 (5 bases). The V end lost 2 bases, the J end lost 5 bases, and 6 bases lay between the germline ends. Germline values: CDR1 MRHNA, CDR2 SNTAGT. The CDR3 loop spans 12 amino acids. The CDR3 DNA follows: TGTGCCAGCAGTGACGGGGGGACTGAAGCTTTCTTT. It is translated as CASSDGGTEAFF.

This clone has at least ten counts. J is TRBJ2-1 and V is TRBV29-1, with 10 bases fitting TRBD2. Unmatched junction bases numbered 10, after V lost 7 bases and J lost 7 bases. This CDR3 is built from 14 residues. The germline V gene encodes CDR1 SQVTM and CDR2 ANQGSEA. In DNA, the CDR3 is TGCAGCGCCCATAGCGGGAGGACCCCTAATGAGCAGTTCTTC. Protein: CSAHSGRTPNEQFF.

The chain joins TRBV5-4 to TRBJ2-1; 15 nucleotides line up with TRBD2. The germline CDR1 and CDR2 sequences are SGHNT and YYREEE (reference sequence). The CDR3 runs 14 residues. J lost 10 bases, V lost 4 bases, and 3 bases had no gene match. CDR3 residues: CASSGTSGRYEQFF. In DNA, the CDR3 is TGTGCCAGCAGCGGGACTAGCGGGAGGTACGAGCAGTTCTTC.